This T cell receptor (beta chain) was recovered during a study of EBV T-cell therapy then PD-1 blockade in nasopharyngeal carcinoma. As to treatment: AdE1-LMPpoly-expanded autologous EBV-specific T-cell therapy followed by anti-PD-1 nivolumab. TCRdb's copy holds only in-frame clones and misses some; the assay was immunoSEQ multiplex PCR. The sample yields tens of thousands of clones, about 79% seen once. Details on this clone: The antigen remains undetermined.

This CDR3 has 15 residues. V lost 3 bases and J 4 bases, leaving 16 bases between the germline ends. From germline, CDR1 is SGHDT and CDR2 YYEEEE. This sequence joins TRBV5-6 and TRBJ1-1; weak D call: TRBD1 (6 bases). This receptor was identified in a man in his forties or fifties with nasopharyngeal carcinoma. Material: CD8+ T cells from blood, obtained at day -245 from a patient whose treatment included autologous EBV-specific T cells and nivolumab. The CDR3 nucleotides are TGTGCCAGCAGCTCAGAACAGGGAATTCGCACTGAAGCTTTCTTT. Encoded protein: CASSSEQGIRTEAFF.